This TCR beta chain came from a study of blood T cell repertoires in COVID-19. Across the study: The United States, Italy and Spain provided the acute and convalescent COVID-19 samples. Sample material is recorded as cDNA or gDNA derived from T cells, B-cell-depleted T cells, or PBMCs.

Germline lookup yields CDR1 SGHRS and CDR2 YFSETQ. V dropped 2 bases and J dropped 4 bases, with 13 bases sitting between them. The CDR3 sequence is 14 residues long. In the authors' workflow: It was from reference gene primer amplification that nucleated cell counts were estimated. Assay used: immunoSEQ multiplex PCR; TCRdb lists only in-frame clones, some missing. V, J and clone size were drawn from that table, and D and trimming were deduced from the DNA. Among over 200,000 clones listed, approximately 85% were seen once. The sample consisted of peripheral blood. The chain has TRBV5-1 and TRBJ2-7, with a tentative D call TRBD1 (5 bases). This sequence originates from a human donor in a cohort sampled during active COVID-19. The CDR3 bases are TGCGCCAGCAGCTTCACCGGAGACAGTTACGAGCAGTACTTC. This gives the protein CASSFTGDSYEQYF.